What follows are 32 T cell receptor beta chains derived from one specimen sequenced in a study of blood T cell repertoires in COVID-19. The table came from immunoSEQ multiplex PCR; TCRdb's copy has only in-frame clones and leaves some out. The data hold fewer than 400,000 clones, with more than 75% observed a single time. Sequencing used PBMCs or T cells enriched from blood (not recorded which). The receptors shown here come from a woman aged 45-65 years who had recovered from COVID-19.

V gene TRBV14 combines with J gene TRBJ1-4, with 9 bases lining up with TRBD1. V shed 4 bases and J 2 bases; nucleotides not matched to a gene: 11. The CDR3 consists of 18 residues. Germline CDR1 SGHDN, CDR2 FVKESK. CDR3 nucleotides: TGTGCCAGCAGCCCCTACCCACGACAGGGGGAGACTAATGAAAAACTGTTTTTT. Its translation: CASSPYPRQGETNEKLFF. Drawing the rest from reference TRBV14 and TRBJ1-4, the complete variable domain is EAGVTQFPSHSVIEKGQTVTLRCDPISGHDNLYWYRRVMGKEIKFLLHFVKESKQDESGMPNNRFLAERTGGTYSTLKVQPAELEDSGVYFCASSPYPRQGETNEKLFFGSGTQLSVL.

The V call is TRBV10-2, the J call TRBJ2-5; 7 bases are shared with TRBD1. The CDR3 contains 12 residues. In germline, CDR1 is WSHSY, CDR2 SAAADI. V shed 10 bases and J 1 base; nucleotides not matched to a gene: 3. The CDR3 coding sequence is TGCGCCACGAGACAGGGCCAAGAGACCCAGTACTTC. Amino acids: CATRQGQETQYF.

This chain joins TRBV27 and TRBJ2-1; the D gene is possibly TRBD1 (5 bases). V was shortened by 2 bases and J by 7 bases, with 15 bases between the two germline ends. CDR3 length: 15 residues. The germline V gene has CDR1 MNHEY and CDR2 SMNVEV (reference sequence). The CDR3 reads CASSLISAGRNEQFF. The CDR3 bases are TGTGCCAGCAGTTTAATCTCCGCAGGGCGGAATGAGCAGTTCTTC.

In DNA form, the CDR3 reads TGTGCCAGCAGCTTAGAGAGGTGGCAGCCCTACGAGCAGTACTTC. It translates to CASSLERWQPYEQYF. This chain uses TRBV7-2 with TRBJ2-7; unclear D gene. The germline V and J ends were trimmed by 1 base and 2 bases, with 12 bases remaining between them. The CDR3 totals 15 residues. The germline CDR1 and CDR2 sequences are SGHTA and FQGNSA.

For the CDR3, the DNA is TGTGCCAGCGGGACAGGGGGTCCCGTAGGGGATTCACCCCTCCACTTT. Translating gives CASGTGGPVGDSPLHF. The chain has TRBV7-9 and TRBJ1-6; TRBD1 matches 11 bases. Germline-derived CDR1 and CDR2 are SEHNR and FQNEAQ (reference sequence). V was clipped by 8 bases and J by 8 bases; unmatched bases: 11. This CDR3 has 16 amino acids. The variable domain in full, with the rest retrieved from reference TRBV7-9 and TRBJ1-6, is DTGVSQNPRHKITKRGQNVTFRCDPISEHNRLYWYRQTLGQGPEFLTYFQNEAQLEKSRLLSDRFSAERPKGSFSTLEIQRTEQGDSAMYLCASGTGGPVGDSPLHFGNGTRLTVT.

The V call is TRBV5-1, the J call TRBJ2-5; TRBD1 is a possible D gene (5 bases). CDR3 length equals 14 residues. V lost 0 bases, J lost 1 base, and 7 bases lay in between. Germline lookup yields CDR1 SGHRS and CDR2 YFSETQ. The CDR3 region has the DNA TGCGCCAGCAGCTTGGGGGGCCCCCAAGAGACCCAGTACTTC. This codes for CASSLGGPQETQYF.

CDR3: CASSEGQGRDTEAFF. The CDR3 DNA follows: TGTGCCAGCAGCGAAGGACAGGGTCGCGACACTGAAGCTTTCTTT. The chain recombines TRBV7-9 with TRBJ1-1, with 8 bases identical to TRBD1. V dropped 5 bases and J dropped 3; count of bases not matched to a gene: 8. CDR1 is SEHNR, CDR2 FQNEAQ, per germline (reference sequence). The CDR3 is made up of 15 amino acids.

This chain connects TRBV4-2 to TRBJ1-4, with TRBD1 matching over 9 bases. The germline V gene encodes CDR1 LGHNA and CDR2 YNFKEQ. J lost 8 bases, V lost 1 base, and 11 bases had no gene match. This CDR3 comprises 17 residues. CDR3 sequence: CASSQVWVGQGVEKLFF. CDR3 DNA sequence: TGTGCCAGCAGCCAAGTGTGGGTGGGACAGGGTGTCGAAAAACTGTTTTTT.

This chain connects TRBV7-2 to TRBJ2-2, with 11 bases identical to TRBD2. Trimming took 4 bases from V and 5 from J; bases not matched to a gene: 3. The CDR3 extends over 15 amino acids. Germline V lookup: CDR1 SGHTA, CDR2 FQGNSA. CDR3 protein: CASSYIAGGTGELFF. The CDR3 coding sequence is TGTGCCAGCAGCTACATAGCGGGGGGGACCGGGGAGCTGTTTTTT.

The rearrangement joins TRBV2 to TRBJ2-1; D is perhaps TRBD1 (5 bases). CDR1 is SNHLY, CDR2 FYNNEI, per germline. V lost 5 bases and J 0 bases, leaving 14 bases between the germline ends. The CDR3 sequence is 16 residues long. The CDR3 here is CASSLRTLSSYNEQFF. The DNA for the CDR3 is TGTGCCAGCAGTCTACGGACACTTAGCTCCTACAATGAGCAGTTCTTC. Using reference TRBV2 and TRBJ2-1 for the parts outside the CDR3, the full variable domain is EPEVTQTPSHQVTQMGQEVILRCVPISNHLYFYWYRQILGQKVEFLVSFYNNEISEKSEIFDDQFSVERPDGSNFTLKIRSTKLEDSAMYFCASSLRTLSSYNEQFFGPGTRLTVL.

The J gene is TRBJ1-1, the V gene TRBV30; D is possibly TRBD1 (5 bases). This CDR3 spans 15 amino acids. Germline CDR1 and CDR2: GTSNPN and SVGIG (reference sequence). Trimming left V 0 bases short and J 4 bases short, with 15 bases between. In DNA form, the CDR3 reads TGTGCCTGGAGTGTACCCGGGGGGACGGGCACTGAAGCTTTCTTT. Translating it yields CAWSVPGGTGTEAFF.

The V and J genes are TRBV5-1 and TRBJ1-4; D is unresolved. Between the trimmed V and J ends, which lost 7 bases and 0 bases, there was a span of 13 bases. This CDR3 region has 15 residues. CDR1 is SGHRS, CDR2 YFSETQ, per germline. CDR3 nucleotides: TGCGCCAGCCGCGGCCCCACTGCAACTAATGAAAAACTGTTTTTT. Amino acids: CASRGPTATNEKLFF.

This rearrangement joins TRBV4-1 to TRBJ2-1; D ambiguous. V gave up 4 bases and J gave up 0 bases, with 10 bases separating them. Germline CDR1 MGHRA, CDR2 YSYEKL. The CDR3 consists of 15 residues. The CDR3 protein is CASSREQYSYNEQFF. DNA of the CDR3: TGCGCCAGCAGCCGAGAACAGTACTCCTACAATGAGCAGTTCTTC.

The chain recombines TRBV2 with TRBJ1-2, with 8 bases matching TRBD1. V was clipped by 8 bases and J by 6 bases; unmatched bases: 14. The CDR3 length is 15 residues. The germline V gene encodes CDR1 SNHLY and CDR2 FYNNEI. CDR3 nucleotide sequence: TGTGCCAGCGGGGACAGGCACTCCTCCGAGAATGGCTACACCTTC. Its protein is CASGDRHSSENGYTF.

This chain's CDR3 is CASRDRSNQPQHF. The CDR3 nucleotides read TGTGCCAGCAGGGACAGGAGCAATCAGCCCCAGCATTTT. The rearrangement links TRBV28 to TRBJ1-5, with 7 bases identical to TRBD1. The germline CDR1 and CDR2 sequences are MDHEN and SYDVKM. The CDR3 sequence is 13 residues long. J was trimmed by 1 base and V by 6 bases; bases with no gene match: 0.

This chain links TRBV25-1 with TRBJ1-5; TRBD1 might be the D (5 bases). Germline V lookup: CDR1 MGHDK, CDR2 SYGVNS. The CDR3 sequence is 15 residues long. V lost 8 bases and J lost 3, with 17 bases in between. CDR3 region: CASGGGGPNNQPQHF. DNA for the CDR3: TGTGCCAGCGGGGGAGGAGGACCCAACAATCAGCCCCAGCATTTT.

V is TRBV4-1 and J is TRBJ1-5; D may be TRBD1 (5 bases). The CDR3 contains 15 residues. Trimming took off 1 base at V and 4 bases at J, with 11 bases between the two ends. Germline loops: CDR1 MGHRA, CDR2 YSYEKL. As DNA, the CDR3 is TGCGCCAGCAGCCAAGGGGCGGGGGGGAATCAGCCCCAGCATTTT. Protein sequence: CASSQGAGGNQPQHF.

The V gene is TRBV11-2, the J gene TRBJ1-2; no reliable D call. CDR3 size: 13 residues. The germline CDR1 and CDR2 sequences are SGHAT and FQNNGV. Trimming removed 1 base at V and 4 bases at J, with 7 bases between. In DNA, the CDR3 is TGTGCCAGCAGCTTAGGGGAGGGCTATGGCTACACCTTC. This gives the protein CASSLGEGYGYTF.

V is TRBV3-1 (or the pseudogene TRBV3-2) and J is TRBJ1-3; D possibly corresponds to TRBD1 (5 bases). The V gene's germline CDR1 is LGHDT and CDR2 YNNKEL (reference sequence). CDR3 size: 15 residues. The V and J ends lost 5 bases and 0 bases respectively, with 11 bases between them. Written as DNA, the CDR3 is TGTGCCAGCAGCGGAGGGACGGACTCTGGAAACACCATATATTTT. It codes for CASSGGTDSGNTIYF.

This clone was picked up one time. The V and J genes are TRBV19 and TRBJ1-1, with no clear D. The CDR3 is 13 residues long. Germline assignment: CDR1 LNHDA and CDR2 SQIVND (reference sequence). V was trimmed by 5 bases and J by 1 base, leaving 8 bases between them. This CDR3 is CASSLNGNTEAFF. Written as DNA, the CDR3 is TGTGCCAGTAGTCTGAACGGGAACACTGAAGCTTTCTTT.

CDR3 in amino acids: CASSLVTMRQSYYGYTF. CDR3 DNA: TGTGCCAGCAGCTTGGTGACGATGAGACAGTCTTACTATGGCTACACCTTC. The rearrangement uses TRBV5-6 and TRBJ1-2; TRBD1 is a possible D gene (5 bases). Germline V lookup: CDR1 SGHDT, CDR2 YYEEEE. This CDR3 region has 17 residues. Trimming took 0 bases from V and 3 from J, leaving 18 bases between them.

This clone was counted between two and nine times. The chain is built from TRBV6-4 and TRBJ2-3, with 8 positions matching TRBD2. V dropped 0 bases and J dropped 1; count of bases not matched to a gene: 0. Per germline, CDR1 MRHNA and CDR2 SNTAGT. The CDR3 is 15 amino acids. The CDR3 DNA reads as TGTGCCAGCAGTGACTCTAGCGGGGGCACAGATACGCAGTATTTT. This gives the protein CASSDSSGGTDTQYF.

J is TRBJ1-2 and V is TRBV13; 8 nucleotides align to TRBD1. The CDR3 is made up of 14 amino acids. Germline CDR1 and CDR2: PRHDT and FYEKMQ (reference sequence). The trim removed 6 bases at V and 7 bases at J, leaving 10 bases unmatched. CDR3 sequence: CASRGQGAPRGYTF. The CDR3 DNA sequence: TGTGCCAGCAGGGGCCAGGGGGCGCCCCGTGGCTACACCTTC.

This clone was observed a single time. The V gene is TRBV12-5, the J gene TRBJ2-7, with 7 bases aligning to TRBD1. Losses at the gene ends were 6 bases for V and 0 bases for J; bases not matched to a gene: 11. This CDR3 has 16 amino acids. Per the germline V gene, CDR1 is LGHNT and CDR2 is FRNRAP. The CDR3 DNA follows: TGTGCTAGTGGGAGCACCGGGACAGCTTCCTCCTACGAGCAGTACTTC. This sequence encodes CASGSTGTASSYEQYF.

This clone was detected once. The genes are TRBV19 and TRBJ2-1, with D possibly TRBD2 on 5 matching bases. CDR1 and CDR2 (germline): LNHDA, SQIVND (reference sequence). V lost 3 bases and J 5 bases, leaving 8 bases between the germline ends. This CDR3 is 13 amino acids long. The CDR3 protein is CASSIPSNNEQFF. The CDR3 nucleotides read TGTGCCAGTAGTATTCCTAGCAACAATGAGCAGTTCTTC.

This clone was found a few times. The V gene is TRBV4-3, the J gene TRBJ1-2, with a weak D call TRBD1 (6 bases). The germline gives CDR1 LGHNA, CDR2 YSLEER. V was trimmed by 0 bases and J by 4 bases, leaving 15 bases between them. CDR3 size: 16 residues. CDR3 residues: CASSQDLGGASYGYTF. CDR3 coding DNA: TGCGCCAGCAGCCAAGATCTTGGGGGCGCAAGCTATGGCTACACCTTC.

The chain uses TRBV2 and TRBJ1-2, with TRBD1 matching over 9 bases. The CDR3 contains 14 residues. Germline CDR1 reads SNHLY; CDR2 reads FYNNEI. V lost 6 bases to trimming and J lost 8 bases; unmatched junction nucleotides: 10. The DNA for the CDR3 is TGTGCCAGCAGGAGCTTCGGGACAGGGAAAGGCTACACCTTC. Translation gives CASRSFGTGKGYTF.

The count of this clone is one. The chain combines TRBV27 with TRBJ1-1, with D tentatively TRBD1 (6 bases). Germline CDR1 reads MNHEY; CDR2 reads SMNVEV (reference sequence). CDR3 length equals 16 residues. V was pared by 4 bases and J by 1 base, with 16 bases between. The CDR3 sequence is CASSSFNRDQNTEAFF. In DNA form, the CDR3 reads TGTGCCAGCAGTTCATTCAACAGGGATCAGAACACTGAAGCTTTCTTT.

The V call is TRBV18, the J call TRBJ1-4; TRBD1 is a possible D gene (5 bases). The germline V and J ends were trimmed by 6 bases and 0 bases, with 17 bases remaining between them. The CDR3 is made up of 17 amino acids. Germline CDR1 and CDR2: KGHSH and LQKENI. CDR3 in DNA: TGTGCCAGCTCGCGACAGCCATTGATTGCAACTAATGAAAAACTGTTTTTT. This translates into CASSRQPLIATNEKLFF. Using reference TRBV18 and TRBJ1-4 for the parts outside the CDR3, the full variable domain is NAGVMQNPRHLVRRRGQEARLRCSPMKGHSHVYWYRQLPEEGLKFMVYLQKENIIDESGMPKERFSAEFPKEGPSILRIQQVVRGDSAAYFCASSRQPLIATNEKLFFGSGTQLSVL.

The chain uses TRBV27 and TRBJ1-5; D possibly corresponds to TRBD1 (5 bases). Trimming removed 6 bases from V and 3 bases from J, with 15 bases in between. Germline V gives CDR1 MNHEY, CDR2 SMNVEV (reference sequence). This CDR3 has 15 amino acids. Written as DNA, the CDR3 is TGTGCCAGCAGCTCAGGGTTAGGGAACAATCAGCCCCAGCATTTT. This codes for CASSSGLGNNQPQHF.

This rearrangement joins TRBV13 to TRBJ2-2; the match to TRBD1 covers 10 bases. The trim removed 5 bases at V and 2 bases at J, leaving 5 bases unmatched. CDR3 length equals 16 residues. Germline V gene lookup returns CDR1 PRHDT and CDR2 FYEKMQ (reference sequence). CDR3 region: CASSVRQGANTGELFF. The CDR3 bases are TGTGCCAGCAGCGTACGACAGGGGGCCAACACCGGGGAGCTGTTTTTT.

This clone has just a few counts. The rearrangement uses TRBV28 and TRBJ1-4, with D tentatively TRBD1 (6 bases). This CDR3 is 13 amino acids long. CDR1 MDHEN and CDR2 SYDVKM come from the germline V gene. V lost 5 bases, J lost 3 bases, and 7 bases lay in between. CDR3 amino acids: CASSRTANEKLFF. The DNA of the CDR3 is TGTGCCAGCAGTAGGACAGCTAATGAAAAACTGTTTTTT.